One and the same sample provided the 10 T cell receptor beta chains below, sequenced in a study of radiotherapy plus CTLA-4 blockade in lung cancer. The data were produced by immunoSEQ multiplex PCR, yet TCRdb's version contains in-frame clones alone and is incomplete. The sample has about 12,000 clones, around four fifths seen once. The material sequenced was peripheral blood, taken from a patient treated with radiotherapy plus ipilimumab. These receptors were taken from a human donor with non-small cell lung cancer that progressed on radiotherapy plus ipilimumab.

The rearrangement joins TRBV7-9 to TRBJ1-3; weak D call: TRBD1 (5 bases). This CDR3 spans 17 amino acids. The germline CDR1 and CDR2 sequences are SEHNR and FQNEAQ (reference sequence). Trimming took off 4 bases at V and 3 bases at J, with 19 bases between the two ends. The CDR3 DNA follows: TGTGCCAGCAGCTCCCCGAGTCAGGGAAACCTTGGAAACACCATATATTTT. It yields the protein CASSSPSQGNLGNTIYF.

The genes are TRBV6-1 and TRBJ2-7, with D maybe TRBD1 (6 bases). This CDR3 spans 14 amino acids. CDR1 and CDR2 from the germline V gene are MNHNS and SASEGT. The V gene lost 7 bases and the J gene lost 0 bases, with 13 bases spanning the gap. The CDR3, as DNA: TGTGCCAGCACCGGGATCAGGGGCTCCTACGAGCAGTACTTC. Protein sequence: CASTGIRGSYEQYF.

This clone has only one observation. The gene calls are TRBV9 and TRBJ2-3; the D gene is possibly TRBD2 (6 bases). Germline CDR1 and CDR2: SGDLS and YYNGEE. V was cut by 2 bases and J by 5 bases, with 15 bases left in between. This CDR3 has 15 amino acids. CDR3 loop: CASSVGASDLDTQYF. As DNA, the CDR3 is TGTGCCAGCAGCGTTGGGGCTAGCGATCTAGATACGCAGTATTTT.

J is TRBJ2-2 and V is TRBV7-2; no reliable D call. V was shortened by 5 bases and J by 8 bases, with 12 bases between the two germline ends. The CDR3 is 13 residues long. Germline V gene sequence: CDR1 SGHTA, CDR2 FQGNSA. The CDR3 DNA reads as TGTGCCAGCAGCCCTAGGTCGTCGGGGGAGCTGTTTTTT. This translates into CASSPRSSGELFF.

The rearrangement uses TRBV7-3 and TRBJ2-2, with unresolved D. From germline, CDR1 is SGHTA and CDR2 FQGTGA. V lost 0 bases, J lost 6 bases, and 14 bases lay in between. This CDR3 contains 16 residues. This chain's CDR3 is CASSLTSPTGAGELFF. The CDR3 DNA is TGTGCCAGCAGCTTAACAAGTCCTACGGGCGCCGGGGAGCTGTTTTTT.

This clone occurred once. The V and J genes are TRBV28 and TRBJ2-7; a weak D match, TRBD2 (7 bases). V was trimmed by 6 bases and J by 4 bases, leaving 16 bases between them. The germline V gene encodes CDR1 MDHEN and CDR2 SYDVKM. CDR3 size: 14 residues. The CDR3 DNA reads TGTGCCAGCAGATCGGGGGGCAGGGGTTACGAGCAGTACTTC. Protein sequence: CASRSGGRGYEQYF.

This clone was detected only a few times. The chain joins TRBV19 to TRBJ2-6; D is unclear. Germline values: CDR1 LNHDA, CDR2 SQIVND (reference sequence). The ends were cut back, 3 bases at V and 0 bases at J, with 6 bases in the middle. The CDR3 is 15 amino acids. CDR3 coding DNA: TGTGCCAGTAGTATGGTTCTCTCTGGGGCCAACGTCCTGACTTTC. Protein product: CASSMVLSGANVLTF.

The chain employs TRBV27 and TRBJ2-1; D is perhaps TRBD2 (5 bases). Trimming removed 3 bases from V and 1 base from J, with 7 bases in between. This CDR3 has 14 amino acids. CDR1 and CDR2 from the germline V gene are MNHEY and SMNVEV (reference sequence). The DNA for the CDR3 is TGTGCCAGCAGTTTTGGCGGGTCCTACAATGAGCAGTTCTTC. Residues: CASSFGGSYNEQFF.

V is TRBV27 and J is TRBJ2-7; D is unresolved. The CDR3 sequence is 14 residues long. Trimming left V 0 bases short and J 0 bases short, with 6 bases between. CDR1 and CDR2 (germline): MNHEY, SMNVEV (reference sequence). The CDR3 region is CASSLSPGSYEQYF. The CDR3 DNA sequence: TGTGCCAGCAGTTTATCACCAGGCTCCTACGAGCAGTACTTC.

The chain carries TRBV5-1 and TRBJ1-4; D uncertain. Trimming took off 0 bases at V and 0 bases at J, with 3 bases between the two ends. CDR1 and CDR2 from the germline V gene are SGHRS and YFSETQ. This CDR3 is 14 amino acids long. Here the CDR3 reads CASSLAATNEKLFF. CDR3 sequence (DNA): TGCGCCAGCAGCTTGGCTGCAACTAATGAAAAACTGTTTTTT.